This T cell receptor (beta chain) originates from a study of cytomegalovirus exposure and HLA in healthy donors. Study-level results: Investigators reported 150 to 200 TCR beta chains as tied to cytomegalovirus.

Researchers ran the PCR with 60 Vbeta and 13 Jbeta primers. Assay used: immunoSEQ multiplex PCR; TCRdb lists only in-frame clones, some missing. The top ten clones hold around 4% of a sample with about 120,000 clones, over 70% of them seen once. On this clone itself: What it binds is not known.

Germline values: CDR1 SQVTM, CDR2 ANQGSEA. CDR3 length: 14 amino acids. V was clipped by 4 bases and J by 7 bases; unmatched bases: 7. This sequence joins TRBV29-1 and TRBJ1-2; 12 bases agree with TRBD1. The receptor was isolated from a woman between 40 and 55 years old in good health and CMV-seronegative. Sequenced sample: PBMCs. The DNA for the CDR3 is TGCAGCGTTGCGTCGGGACAGGGGGCGCTTGGCTACACCTTC. Protein product: CSVASGQGALGYTF.